These 7 T cell receptor beta chains came from one sample sequenced in a study of CD8+CD57+ T cells in acquired aplastic anemia (dated by TCRdb to between 2017 and 2018). The reads were generated on an Illumina HiSeq 2000. Profiling of TCR beta VDJ combinations and CDR3 sequences used genomic DNA as the template. TCRdb took the public reads, trimmed them with fastp at Q25, ran MiXCR for clone calling and kept in-frame beta chains. CDR3 protein sequences are deduplicated, and each keeps its most common genes and DNA. This sample lists around 230,000 distinct CDR3 sequences; over 60% were detected once. The ten biggest clones cover about 31% of the sample. Input material: sorted CD4+, CD8+, or CD8+CD57+ T cells (not recorded which) from PBMCs. These receptors came from a human donor in good health.

The chain carries TRBV7-2 and TRBJ2-1; 10 positions match TRBD2. This CDR3 comprises 14 residues. Germline V gives CDR1 SGHTA, CDR2 FQGNSA. The trim removed 8 bases at V and 4 bases at J, leaving 5 bases unmatched. The CDR3: CASARTSGYNEQFF. The CDR3 DNA follows: TGTGCCAGCGCGAGGACTAGCGGATACAATGAGCAGTTCTTC.

This clonotype came up once. The chain recombines TRBV7-9 with TRBJ2-7, with D maybe TRBD1 (6 bases). This CDR3 comprises 14 residues. V was trimmed by 3 bases and J by 5 bases, leaving 14 bases between them. Germline CDR1 is SEHNR and CDR2 is FQNEAQ (reference sequence). CDR3 amino acids: CASSFGRGRDEQYF. Written as DNA, the CDR3 is TGTGCCAGCAGCTTCGGCAGGGGCAGGGACGAGCAGTACTTC.

The chain is built from TRBV29-1 and TRBJ2-5, with 7 nucleotides matching TRBD1. The germline gives CDR1 SQVTM, CDR2 ANQGSEA. The trim removed 6 bases at V and 6 bases at J, leaving 13 bases unmatched. The CDR3 totals 14 residues. The CDR3 DNA is TGCAGCGTGGGTACCGACAGGGCGGAGAAGACCCAGTACTTC. Translation gives CSVGTDRAEKTQYF.

To note about this clonotype: Compared with germline, one end of the junction differs, possibly owing to a read error. V is TRBV7-2 and J is TRBJ2-7; 7 bases map to TRBD2. CDR3 length equals 15 residues. The germline V gene has CDR1 SGHTA and CDR2 FQGNSA. CDR3: CAISGIRGDSYEQYF. CDR3 DNA: TGTGCCATCAGCGGAATTCGGGGGGACTCCTACGAGCAGTACTTC.

Only one count was recorded for this clonotype. The rearrangement links TRBV2 to TRBJ1-2; the match to TRBD1 covers 7 bases. Looked up from germline, CDR1 is SNHLY and CDR2 is FYNNEI. After removal of 7 bases from V and 12 bases from J, the junction contained 20 bases not matched to a gene. The CDR3 is made up of 15 amino acids. The CDR3 DNA reads as TGTGCCAGCACCAGAGCCAGTACAGGGGTACTTGCGAACACCTTC. Translation gives CASTRASTGVLANTF.

The rearrangement links TRBV20-1 to TRBJ2-5; unclear D gene. Germline CDR1 and CDR2: DFQATT and SNEGSKA (reference sequence). This CDR3 has 12 residues. V lost 6 bases, J lost 7 bases, and 15 bases lay in between. The CDR3 here is CSAPVGSGTQYF. CDR3 in DNA: TGCAGTGCGCCCGTTGGTTCCGGGACCCAGTACTTC.

To note about this clonotype: This may be a read error: a much more frequent sequence differs by one nucleotide. This chain links TRBV12-3 or TRBV12-4 with TRBJ1-2; weak D call: TRBD1 (6 bases). There are 15 residues in the CDR3. V was clipped by 6 bases and J by 4 bases, with 18 bases between them. CDR3 nucleotides: TGTGCCAGCAGCCCCGGGACAAGGGTTATCTATGGCTACACCTTC. This encodes CASSPGTRVIYGYTF.